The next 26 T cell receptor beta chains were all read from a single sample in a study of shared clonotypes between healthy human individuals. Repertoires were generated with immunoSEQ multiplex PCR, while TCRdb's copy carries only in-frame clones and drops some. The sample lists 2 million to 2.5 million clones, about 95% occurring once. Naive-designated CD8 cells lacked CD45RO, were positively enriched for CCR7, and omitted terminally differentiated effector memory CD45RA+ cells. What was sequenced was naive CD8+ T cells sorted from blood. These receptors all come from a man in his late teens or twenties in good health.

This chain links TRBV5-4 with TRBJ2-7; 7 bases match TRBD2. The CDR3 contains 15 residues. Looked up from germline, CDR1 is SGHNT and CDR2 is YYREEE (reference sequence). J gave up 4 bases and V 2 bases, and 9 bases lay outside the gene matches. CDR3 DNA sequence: TGTGCCAGCAGCTTTCGGGGAGGGGAGGATTACGAGCAGTACTTC. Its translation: CASSFRGGEDYEQYF. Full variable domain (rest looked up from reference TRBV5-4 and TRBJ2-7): ETGVTQSPTHLIKTRGQQVTLRCSSQSGHNTVSWYQQALGQGPQFIFQYYREEENGRGNFPPRFSGLQFPNYSSELNVNALELDDSALYLCASSFRGGEDYEQYFGPGTRLTVT.

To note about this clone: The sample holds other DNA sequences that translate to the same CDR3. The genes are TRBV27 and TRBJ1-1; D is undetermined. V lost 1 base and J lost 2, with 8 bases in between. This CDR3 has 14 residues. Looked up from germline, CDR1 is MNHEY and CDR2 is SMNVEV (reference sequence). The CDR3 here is CASSLLGSNTEAFF. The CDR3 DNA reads TGTGCCAGCAGTTTATTGGGCAGTAACACTGAAGCTTTCTTT.

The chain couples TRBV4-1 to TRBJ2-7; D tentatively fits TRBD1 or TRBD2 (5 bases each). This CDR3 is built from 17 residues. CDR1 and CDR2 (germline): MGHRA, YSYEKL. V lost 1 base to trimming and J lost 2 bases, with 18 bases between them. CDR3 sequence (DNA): TGCGCCAGCAGCCAAGGGCCTAGCCAGGGTCGAACCTACGAGCAGTACTTC. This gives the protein CASSQGPSQGRTYEQYF.

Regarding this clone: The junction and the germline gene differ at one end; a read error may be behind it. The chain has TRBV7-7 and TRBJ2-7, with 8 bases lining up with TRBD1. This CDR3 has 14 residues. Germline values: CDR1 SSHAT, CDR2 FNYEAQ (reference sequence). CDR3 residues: CASSLGQGAGEQYF. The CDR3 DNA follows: TGTGCTAGCAGCTTAGGACAGGGCGCGGGCGAGCAGTACTTC.

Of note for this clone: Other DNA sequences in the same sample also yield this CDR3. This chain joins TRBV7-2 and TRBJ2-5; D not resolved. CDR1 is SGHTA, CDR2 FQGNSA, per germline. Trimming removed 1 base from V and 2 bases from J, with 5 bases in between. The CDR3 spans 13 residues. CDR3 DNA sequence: TGTGCCAGCAGCTTAGGATATCAAGAGACCCAGTACTTC. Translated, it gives CASSLGYQETQYF.

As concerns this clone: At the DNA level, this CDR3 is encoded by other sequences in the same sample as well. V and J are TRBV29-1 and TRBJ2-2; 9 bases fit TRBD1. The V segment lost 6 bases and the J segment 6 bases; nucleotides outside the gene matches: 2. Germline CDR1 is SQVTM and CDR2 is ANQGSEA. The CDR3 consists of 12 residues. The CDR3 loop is CSVDRGAGELFF. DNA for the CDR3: TGCAGCGTGGACAGGGGCGCCGGGGAGCTGTTTTTT.

The CDR3 DNA reads as TGTGCCAGCACCCTGCAGGGGGCGGACTATGGCTACACCTTC. As protein: CASTLQGADYGYTF. The chain joins TRBV6-6 to TRBJ1-2, with 8 bases identical to TRBD1. Germline values: CDR1 MNHNY, CDR2 SVGAGI (reference sequence). This CDR3 is built from 14 residues. J gave up 3 bases and V 7 bases, and 7 bases lay outside the gene matches.

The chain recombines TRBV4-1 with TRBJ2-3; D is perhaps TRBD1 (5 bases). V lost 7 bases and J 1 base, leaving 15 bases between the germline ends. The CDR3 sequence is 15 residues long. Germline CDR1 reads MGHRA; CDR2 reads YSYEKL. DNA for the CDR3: TGCGCCAGCACCTCCCAGGGTGGGGGCACAGATACGCAGTATTTT. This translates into CASTSQGGGTDTQYF.

CDR3 in amino acids: CASTQVGAYEQYF. CDR3 DNA: TGTGCCAGCACGCAAGTTGGGGCCTACGAGCAGTACTTC. This sequence joins TRBV7-9 and TRBJ2-7; D unresolved. V shed 7 bases and J shed 2 bases, with 12 bases lying between them. The CDR3 contains 13 residues. Germline values: CDR1 SEHNR, CDR2 FQNEAQ (reference sequence).

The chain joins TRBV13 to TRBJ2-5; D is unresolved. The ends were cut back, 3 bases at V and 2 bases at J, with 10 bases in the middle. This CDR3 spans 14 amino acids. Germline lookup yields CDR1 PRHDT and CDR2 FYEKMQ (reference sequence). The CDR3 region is CASSLGTLQETQYF. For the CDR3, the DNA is TGTGCCAGCAGCTTGGGTACCTTGCAAGAGACCCAGTACTTC.

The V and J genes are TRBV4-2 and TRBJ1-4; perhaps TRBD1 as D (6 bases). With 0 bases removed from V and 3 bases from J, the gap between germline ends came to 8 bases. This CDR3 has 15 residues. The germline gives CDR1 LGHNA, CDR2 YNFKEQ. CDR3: CASSQEQGANEKLFF. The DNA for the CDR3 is TGTGCCAGCAGCCAAGAACAGGGTGCTAATGAAAAACTGTTTTTT.

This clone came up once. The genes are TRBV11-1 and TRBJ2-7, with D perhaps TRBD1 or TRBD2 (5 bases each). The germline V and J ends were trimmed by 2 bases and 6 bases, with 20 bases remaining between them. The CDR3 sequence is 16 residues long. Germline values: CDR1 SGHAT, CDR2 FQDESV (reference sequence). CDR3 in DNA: TGTGCCAGCAGCTTACTTCGGGGCAGGGCCGCCCTCGAGCAGTACTTC. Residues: CASSLLRGRAALEQYF.

CDR3 sequence (DNA): TGTGCCAGCAGTTACGGCCCAACCTCGGGGGGAGAAAAACTGTTTTTT. Translated: CASSYGPTSGGEKLFF. The V call is TRBV6-5, the J call TRBJ1-4; tentative D call: TRBD1 (5 bases). V lost 2 bases and J 8 bases, leaving 18 bases between the germline ends. CDR1 and CDR2 (germline): MNHEY, SVGAGI. This CDR3 is built from 16 residues.

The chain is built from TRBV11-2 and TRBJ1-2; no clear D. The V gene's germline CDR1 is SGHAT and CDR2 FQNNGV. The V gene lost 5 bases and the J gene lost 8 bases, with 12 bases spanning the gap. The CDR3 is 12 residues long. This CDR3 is CASSAWLRGYTF. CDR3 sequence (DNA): TGTGCCAGCAGCGCTTGGCTGAGGGGCTACACCTTC.

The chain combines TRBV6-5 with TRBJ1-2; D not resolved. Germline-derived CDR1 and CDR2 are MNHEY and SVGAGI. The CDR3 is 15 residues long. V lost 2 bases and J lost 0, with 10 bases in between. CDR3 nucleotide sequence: TGTGCCAGCAGTTACACTGCAGCCTCTAACTATGGCTACACCTTC. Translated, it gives CASSYTAASNYGYTF.

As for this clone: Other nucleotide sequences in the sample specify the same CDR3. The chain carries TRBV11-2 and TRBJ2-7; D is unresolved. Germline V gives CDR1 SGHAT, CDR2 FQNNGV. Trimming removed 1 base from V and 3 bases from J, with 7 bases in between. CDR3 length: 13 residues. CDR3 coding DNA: TGTGCCAGCAGCTTAGGTCGCGGCTACGAGCAGTACTTC. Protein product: CASSLGRGYEQYF.

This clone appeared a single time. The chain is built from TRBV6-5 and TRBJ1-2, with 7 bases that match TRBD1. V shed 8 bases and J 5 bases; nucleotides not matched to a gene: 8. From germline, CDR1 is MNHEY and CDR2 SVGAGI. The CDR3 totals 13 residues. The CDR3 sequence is CASAEGTAYGYTF. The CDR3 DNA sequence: TGTGCCAGCGCAGAGGGGACAGCATATGGCTACACCTTC.

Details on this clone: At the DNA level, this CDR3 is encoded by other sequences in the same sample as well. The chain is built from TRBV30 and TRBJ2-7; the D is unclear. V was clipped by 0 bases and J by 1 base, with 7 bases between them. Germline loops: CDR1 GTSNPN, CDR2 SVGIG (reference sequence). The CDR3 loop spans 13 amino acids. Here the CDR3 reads CAWSVGPSYEQYF. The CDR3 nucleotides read TGTGCCTGGAGTGTAGGGCCTTCCTACGAGCAGTACTTC.

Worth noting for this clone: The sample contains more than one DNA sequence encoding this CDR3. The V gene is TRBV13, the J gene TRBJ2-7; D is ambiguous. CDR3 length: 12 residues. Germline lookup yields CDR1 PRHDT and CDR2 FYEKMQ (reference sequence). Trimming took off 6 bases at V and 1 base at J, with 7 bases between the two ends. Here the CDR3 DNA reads TGTGCCAGCAGTCTAGGATCCTACGAGCAGTACTTC. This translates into CASSLGSYEQYF.

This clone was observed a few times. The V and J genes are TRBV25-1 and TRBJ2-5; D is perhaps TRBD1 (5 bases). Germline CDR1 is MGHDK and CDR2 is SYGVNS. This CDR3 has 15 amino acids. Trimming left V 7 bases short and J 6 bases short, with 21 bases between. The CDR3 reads CASTHRDKAGQTQYF. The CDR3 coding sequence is TGTGCCAGCACCCACCGCGACAAAGCAGGGCAGACCCAGTACTTC.

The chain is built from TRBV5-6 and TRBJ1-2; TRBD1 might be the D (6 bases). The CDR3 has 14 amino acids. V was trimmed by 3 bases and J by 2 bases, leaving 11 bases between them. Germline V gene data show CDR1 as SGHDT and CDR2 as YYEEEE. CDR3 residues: CASSSGTSNYGYTF. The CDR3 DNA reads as TGTGCCAGCAGCTCAGGGACATCCAACTATGGCTACACCTTC. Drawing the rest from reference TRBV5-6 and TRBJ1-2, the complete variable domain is DAGVTQSPTHLIKTRGQQVTLRCSPKSGHDTVSWYQQALGQGPQFIFQYYEEEERQRGNFPDRFSGHQFPNYSSELNVNALLLGDSALYLCASSSGTSNYGYTFGSGTRLTVV.

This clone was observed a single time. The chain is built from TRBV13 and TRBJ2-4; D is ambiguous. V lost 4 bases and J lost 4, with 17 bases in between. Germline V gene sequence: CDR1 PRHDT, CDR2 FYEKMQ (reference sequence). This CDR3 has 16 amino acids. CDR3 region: CASSWTLLGLKNIQYF. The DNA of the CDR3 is TGTGCCAGCAGCTGGACCCTATTGGGGTTGAAAAACATTCAGTACTTC.

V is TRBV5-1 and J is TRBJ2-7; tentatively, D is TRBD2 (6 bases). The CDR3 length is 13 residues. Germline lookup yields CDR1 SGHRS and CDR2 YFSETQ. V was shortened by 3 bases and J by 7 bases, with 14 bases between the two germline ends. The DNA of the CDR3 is TGCGCCAGCAGCTCGGGGACTTCCCCTGAGCAGTACTTC. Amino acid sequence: CASSSGTSPEQYF.

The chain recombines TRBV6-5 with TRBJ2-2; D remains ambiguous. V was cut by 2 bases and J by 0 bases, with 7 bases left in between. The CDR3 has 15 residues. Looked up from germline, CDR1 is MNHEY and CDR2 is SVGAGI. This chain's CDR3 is CASSYSISNTGELFF. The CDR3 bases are TGTGCCAGCAGTTACAGTATCTCGAACACCGGGGAGCTGTTTTTT.

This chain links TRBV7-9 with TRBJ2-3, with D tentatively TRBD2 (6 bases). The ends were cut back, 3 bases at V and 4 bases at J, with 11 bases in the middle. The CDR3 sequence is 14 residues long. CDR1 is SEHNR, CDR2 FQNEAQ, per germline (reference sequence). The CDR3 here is CASSFWRGPDTQYF. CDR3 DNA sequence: TGTGCCAGCAGCTTCTGGAGGGGCCCAGATACGCAGTATTTT.

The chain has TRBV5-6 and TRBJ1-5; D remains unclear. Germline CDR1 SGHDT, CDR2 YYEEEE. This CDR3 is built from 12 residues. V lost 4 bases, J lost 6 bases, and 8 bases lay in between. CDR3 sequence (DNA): TGTGCCAGCAGCGGGGAAGGTCAGCCCCAGCATTTT. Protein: CASSGEGQPQHF.